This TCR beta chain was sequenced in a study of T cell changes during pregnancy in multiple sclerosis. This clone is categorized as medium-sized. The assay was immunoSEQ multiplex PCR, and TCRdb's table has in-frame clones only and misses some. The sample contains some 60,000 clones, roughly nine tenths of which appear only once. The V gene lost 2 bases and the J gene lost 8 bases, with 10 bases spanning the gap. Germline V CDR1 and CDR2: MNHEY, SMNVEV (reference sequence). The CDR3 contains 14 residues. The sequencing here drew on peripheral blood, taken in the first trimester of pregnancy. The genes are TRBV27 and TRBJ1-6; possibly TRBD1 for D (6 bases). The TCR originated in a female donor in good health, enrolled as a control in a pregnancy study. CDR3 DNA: TGTGCCAGCAGTTTACCCGGACAGCATTCACCCCTCCACTTT. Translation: CASSLPGQHSPLHF.